The present T cell receptor beta chain was sequenced within a study of PD-1 blockade in classical Hodgkin lymphoma. Per germline, CDR1 GTSNPN and CDR2 SVGIG (reference sequence). The CDR3 loop spans 16 amino acids. Trimming took 4 bases from V and 0 from J, leaving 17 bases between them. Here immunoSEQ multiplex PCR was the method, and the copy in TCRdb shows in-frame clones only, minus some. The repertoire holds about 96,000 clones, with under 95% as singletons. Time point specified: cycle 4 day 1 (C4D1), after less than 7 weeks of nivolumab. Each and every patient relapsed after autologous stem cell transplantation, and patients got differing brentuximab vedotin exposure. Study-level results: TCR diversity in CD4+, not CD8+, cells rose significantly by C4D1. Complete responders showed a baseline diversity that resembled the diversity of newly diagnosed patients.

Concerning this clone: The antigen is not known.

This chain uses TRBV30 with TRBJ2-3; a weak D match, TRBD1 (6 bases). The receptor was derived from a human donor with classical Hodgkin lymphoma. The starting material was peripheral blood mononuclear cells (PBMCs), obtained before the fourth cycle of nivolumab. CDR3 sequence: CAWTKRTDLSTDTQYF. The CDR3 bases are TGTGCCTGGACGAAAAGGACAGACCTTAGCACAGATACGCAGTATTTT. The full variable domain, rest sourced from reference TRBV30 and TRBJ2-3, is SQTIHQWPATLVQPVGSPLSLECTVEGTSNPNLYWYRQAAGRGLQLLFYSVGIGQISSEVPQNLSASRPQDRQFILSSKKLLLSDSGFYLCAWTKRTDLSTDTQYFGPGTRLTVL.